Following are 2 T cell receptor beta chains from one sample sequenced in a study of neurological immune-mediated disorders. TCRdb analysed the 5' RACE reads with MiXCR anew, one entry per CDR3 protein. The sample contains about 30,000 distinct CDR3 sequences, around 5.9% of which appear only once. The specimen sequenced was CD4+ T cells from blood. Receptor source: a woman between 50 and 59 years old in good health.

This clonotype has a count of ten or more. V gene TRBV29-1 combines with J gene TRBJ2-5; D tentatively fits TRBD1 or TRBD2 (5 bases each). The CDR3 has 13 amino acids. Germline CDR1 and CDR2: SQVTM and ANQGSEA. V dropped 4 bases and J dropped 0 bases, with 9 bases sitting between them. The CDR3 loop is CSVGGSYQETQYF. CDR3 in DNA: TGCAGCGTTGGGGGGAGCTACCAAGAGACCCAGTACTTC.

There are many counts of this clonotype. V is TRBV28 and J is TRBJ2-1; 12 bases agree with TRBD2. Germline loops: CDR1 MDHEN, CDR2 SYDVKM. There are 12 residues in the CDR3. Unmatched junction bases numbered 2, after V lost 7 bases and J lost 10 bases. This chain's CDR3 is CASNTSGREQFF. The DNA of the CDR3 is TGTGCCAGCAATACTAGCGGGAGGGAGCAGTTCTTC.